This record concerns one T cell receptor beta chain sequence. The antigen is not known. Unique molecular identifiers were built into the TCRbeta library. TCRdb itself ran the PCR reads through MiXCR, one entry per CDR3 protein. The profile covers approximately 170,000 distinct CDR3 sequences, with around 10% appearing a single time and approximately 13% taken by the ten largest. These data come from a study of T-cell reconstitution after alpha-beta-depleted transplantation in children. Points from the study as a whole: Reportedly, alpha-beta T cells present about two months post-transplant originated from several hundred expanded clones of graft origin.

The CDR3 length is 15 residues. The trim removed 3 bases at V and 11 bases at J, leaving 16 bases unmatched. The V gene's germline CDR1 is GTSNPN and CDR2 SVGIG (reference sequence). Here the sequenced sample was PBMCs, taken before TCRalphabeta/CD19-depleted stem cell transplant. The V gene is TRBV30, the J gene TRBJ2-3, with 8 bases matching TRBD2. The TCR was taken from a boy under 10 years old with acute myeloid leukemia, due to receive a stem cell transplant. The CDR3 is CAWSVTGTSANRQYF. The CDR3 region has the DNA TGTGCCTGGAGCGTTACCGGGACTAGTGCAAATAGGCAGTATTTT.